Below are 12 T cell receptor beta chains sequenced from a single sample in a study of blood T cell repertoires in COVID-19. TCRdb's table, derived via immunoSEQ multiplex PCR, lists solely in-frame clones and lacks some. The sample lists 90,000 to 110,000 clones, about four fifths occurring once. The sequenced sample was peripheral blood. The receptors come from a woman in her 70s with acute or convalescent COVID-19.

This chain uses TRBV9 with TRBJ1-1; D may be TRBD1 (5 bases). The ends were cut back, 3 bases at V and 1 base at J, with 7 bases in the middle. CDR1 and CDR2 from the germline V gene are SGDLS and YYNGEE. The CDR3 runs 13 residues. CDR3 sequence (DNA): TGTGCCAGCAGCGCTACAGGGAACACTGAAGCTTTCTTT. Its protein product is CASSATGNTEAFF.

This sequence joins TRBV4-3 and TRBJ1-2; D is possibly TRBD1 (6 bases). Germline V gene lookup returns CDR1 LGHNA and CDR2 YSLEER. The length of the CDR3 is 16 residues. Trimming shortened V by 0 bases and J by 4 bases, and 15 bases separated the two germline ends. Here the CDR3 DNA reads TGCGCCAGCAGCCAAGAGGGTGGGGGGGCGCTCTATGGCTACACCTTC. Translating it yields CASSQEGGGALYGYTF.

V and J are TRBV4-2 and TRBJ2-1; 7 nucleotides match TRBD2. The CDR3 covers 15 residues. Germline V gives CDR1 LGHNA, CDR2 YNFKEQ. Unmatched junction bases numbered 3, after V lost 4 bases and J lost 0 bases. The CDR3 sequence is CASSRPGGSYNEQFF. The CDR3 DNA is TGTGCCAGCAGCCGGCCGGGAGGCTCCTACAATGAGCAGTTCTTC.

This chain joins TRBV5-6 and TRBJ2-7; 7 nucleotides line up with TRBD1. Trimming at V came to 0 bases and at J to 3 bases, leaving 3 bases not matched to a gene. Germline V gene data show CDR1 as SGHDT and CDR2 as YYEEEE. The CDR3 extends over 14 amino acids. The CDR3 DNA reads TGTGCCAGCAGCTTGGGGACAGGCCTCTACGAGCAGTACTTC. It specifies CASSLGTGLYEQYF. The full variable domain, its missing parts supplied by reference TRBV5-6 and TRBJ2-7, is DAGVTQSPTHLIKTRGQQVTLRCSPKSGHDTVSWYQQALGQGPQFIFQYYEEEERQRGNFPDRFSGHQFPNYSSELNVNALLLGDSALYLCASSLGTGLYEQYFGPGTRLTVT.

In this sample, this clone turned up once. The rearrangement joins TRBV10-3 to TRBJ1-2; D is uncertain. The germline V gene has CDR1 ENHRY and CDR2 SYGVKD. Trimming removed 7 bases at V and 0 bases at J, with 12 bases between. This CDR3 region has 14 residues. The CDR3 DNA sequence: TGTGCCATCACCCCGACGACACCTAACTATGGCTACACCTTC. It specifies CAITPTTPNYGYTF.

The V call is TRBV3-1 (or the pseudogene TRBV3-2), the J call TRBJ2-7; 12 bases agree with TRBD2. Germline V gene data show CDR1 as LGHDT and CDR2 as YNNKEL (reference sequence). The V gene end was trimmed by 4 bases and the J gene end by 5 bases; junction bases not matched to a gene: 6. The CDR3 totals 15 residues. The CDR3 sequence is CASSPSGGAENEQYF. DNA of the CDR3: TGTGCCAGCAGCCCTAGCGGGGGGGCCGAGAACGAGCAGTACTTC.

The chain joins TRBV30 to TRBJ1-1; weak D call: TRBD1 (5 bases). V lost 3 bases and J lost 2, with 16 bases in between. Germline-derived CDR1 and CDR2 are GTSNPN and SVGIG (reference sequence). This CDR3 region has 15 residues. The CDR3 loop is CAWRRAGRDNTEAFF. Written as DNA, the CDR3 is TGTGCCTGGAGAAGAGCAGGGAGGGATAACACTGAAGCTTTCTTT.

In DNA, the CDR3 is TGTGCCAGCAGCTTAGGTGGGGCCAGGGCCGTATTATACTTC. This gives the protein CASSLGGARAVLYF. The genes are TRBV7-2 and TRBJ2-4; D may be TRBD1 (5 bases). The CDR3 covers 14 residues. V was shortened by 1 base and J by 16 bases, with 20 bases between the two germline ends. CDR1 SGHTA and CDR2 FQGNSA come from the germline V gene.

This clone was detected a few times. The chain uses TRBV28 and TRBJ1-6; 8 nucleotides agree with TRBD1. Per germline, CDR1 MDHEN and CDR2 SYDVKM. There are 17 residues in the CDR3. After removal of 5 bases from V and 5 bases from J, the junction contained 11 bases not matched to a gene. The CDR3 loop is CASSGQGAGNHNSPLHF. CDR3 in DNA: TGTGCCAGCAGTGGGCAGGGGGCCGGTAATCATAATTCACCCCTCCACTTT.

V usage is TRBV30 and J usage is TRBJ1-4; 7 bases line up with TRBD1. The ends lost 7 bases at V and 2 bases at J; junction bases unmatched: 7. Germline loops: CDR1 GTSNPN, CDR2 SVGIG (reference sequence). There are 14 residues in the CDR3. CDR3 bases: TGTGCCTCTACAGGGGCGGTGACTAATGAAAAACTGTTTTTT. Translation: CASTGAVTNEKLFF.

V usage is TRBV7-2 and J usage is TRBJ1-2, with D unresolved. CDR1 SGHTA and CDR2 FQGNSA come from the germline V gene. V lost 1 base and J 3 bases, leaving 12 bases between the germline ends. This CDR3 spans 15 amino acids. DNA of the CDR3: TGTGCCAGCAGCTTAGAGGCCAGGAATTACTATGGCTACACCTTC. Translated: CASSLEARNYYGYTF.

The table lists this clone with a count of one. This rearrangement joins TRBV5-1 to TRBJ2-2; 7 nucleotides align to TRBD2. V lost 4 bases and J lost 0; bases outside the gene matches: 9. Germline CDR1 reads SGHRS; CDR2 reads YFSETQ. The length of the CDR3 is 17 residues. DNA for the CDR3: TGCGCCAGCAGCCGTTCTCGAGCGGGAACGAACACCGGGGAGCTGTTTTTT. Protein product: CASSRSRAGTNTGELFF.